The 24 T cell receptor beta chains listed next were all sequenced from one sample in a study of shared clonotypes between healthy human individuals. Some clones are missing from TCRdb's copy, which holds only in-frame ones; the method was immunoSEQ multiplex PCR. Of 650,000 to 700,000 clones listed, less than 95% were seen once; the top ten hold about 33%. The sequencing sample was made of memory CD8+ T cells from PBMCs. Subset noted: CD45RO+ cells pooled with CCR7-negative TemRA cells. Receptors originate from a man younger than 35 in good health. Some clones in this sample may be carry-over from other donors' samples.

The chain uses TRBV7-9 and TRBJ1-1; 7 nucleotides line up with TRBD1. V lost 5 bases and J lost 3; bases outside the gene matches: 12. Per germline, CDR1 SEHNR and CDR2 FQNEAQ (reference sequence). This CDR3 region has 16 residues. The CDR3 DNA reads TGTGCCAGCAGCCTTTGGGGCAACAGGGGAGACACTGAAGCTTTCTTT. It codes for CASSLWGNRGDTEAFF.

V gene TRBV28 combines with J gene TRBJ2-3; 9 bases line up with TRBD2. With 7 bases clipped from V and 4 bases from J, the junction kept 12 bases outside the gene matches. CDR3 length equals 16 residues. CDR1 is MDHEN, CDR2 SYDVKM, per germline. The CDR3 DNA sequence: TGTGCCAGCACCAAAACCGGGACTAGCCTCCCAGATACGCAGTATTTT. Translating gives CASTKTGTSLPDTQYF.

The chain employs TRBV29-1 and TRBJ2-7; tentatively, D is TRBD2 (6 bases). This CDR3 contains 16 residues. In germline, CDR1 is SQVTM, CDR2 ANQGSEA. V was pared by 7 bases and J by 2 bases, with 24 bases between. CDR3 protein: CSATSRGGTSPYEQYF. The CDR3 DNA follows: TGCAGCGCCACCAGCCGTGGCGGGACTTCACCCTACGAGCAGTACTTC.

The rearrangement links TRBV28 to TRBJ1-2; the D gene is possibly TRBD1 (5 bases). The V and J ends lost 6 bases and 4 bases respectively, with 15 bases between them. The CDR3 extends over 14 amino acids. Germline values: CDR1 MDHEN, CDR2 SYDVKM. In nucleotides, the CDR3 is TGTGCCAGCAGGGAGAGGGGTTTTGCCTATGGCTACACCTTC. This codes for CASRERGFAYGYTF.

The chain has TRBV11-3 and TRBJ2-2, with unresolved D. The CDR3 spans 14 residues. Germline CDR1 reads SGHNT; CDR2 reads YENEEA. V lost 2 bases, J lost 2 bases, and 6 bases lay in between. The CDR3 loop is CASSLSVNTGELFF. In DNA, the CDR3 is TGTGCCAGCAGCTTATCAGTAAACACCGGGGAGCTGTTTTTT.

J is TRBJ2-2 and V is TRBV10-3; D is undetermined. The CDR3 is 13 residues long. CDR1 is ENHRY, CDR2 SYGVKD, per germline. V lost 7 bases to trimming and J lost 5 bases, with 11 bases between them. Here the CDR3 DNA reads TGTGCCATCACTACCCAAACAACCGGGGAGCTGTTTTTT. Its protein is CAITTQTTGELFF.

This chain uses TRBV28 with TRBJ1-1; the match to TRBD1 covers 7 bases. The germline CDR1 and CDR2 sequences are MDHEN and SYDVKM. J was trimmed by 6 bases and V by 3 bases; bases with no gene match: 16. The CDR3 sequence is 17 residues long. The CDR3 reads CASSLPGWDRLVPEAFF. The CDR3, as DNA: TGTGCCAGCAGTTTGCCTGGATGGGACAGACTGGTTCCTGAAGCTTTCTTT.

This clone was counted once. The chain links TRBV25-1 to TRBJ2-7; D uncertain. Germline CDR1 reads MGHDK; CDR2 reads SYGVNS. The CDR3 covers 12 residues. V shed 6 bases and J shed 5 bases, with 11 bases lying between them. CDR3 DNA sequence: TGTGCCAGCAGGGCCGGGTCGAACGAGCAGTACTTC. This gives the protein CASRAGSNEQYF.

The chain is built from TRBV11-2 and TRBJ1-1; perhaps TRBD1 as D (5 bases). This CDR3 is 16 amino acids long. V lost 3 bases, J lost 2 bases, and 16 bases lay in between. CDR1 is SGHAT, CDR2 FQNNGV, per germline. CDR3 loop: CASSLSSVQENTEAFF. In nucleotides, the CDR3 is TGTGCCAGCAGCTTGTCATCGGTACAGGAAAACACTGAAGCTTTCTTT.

V and J are TRBV4-1 and TRBJ1-1; D call uncertain. V was shortened by 1 base and J by 1 base, with 7 bases between the two germline ends. CDR3 length: 14 residues. The V gene's germline CDR1 is MGHRA and CDR2 YSYEKL. Here the CDR3 reads CASSQGLGNTEAFF. CDR3 DNA sequence: TGCGCCAGCAGCCAAGGTCTCGGGAACACTGAAGCTTTCTTT.

The genes are TRBV2 and TRBJ2-7; 7 positions match TRBD2. The CDR3 contains 17 residues. V trimming: 5 bases; J trimming: 5 bases; junction bases outside the gene matches: 18. From germline, CDR1 is SNHLY and CDR2 FYNNEI. The CDR3 DNA reads TGTGCCAGCAGTACTACCTTACGGACTAGGGTTATCAACGAGCAGTACTTC. It yields the protein CASSTTLRTRVINEQYF.

The chain employs TRBV11-3 and TRBJ2-3; D perhaps matches TRBD1 (5 bases). V was shortened by 2 bases and J by 2 bases, with 14 bases between the two germline ends. The CDR3 is 16 residues long. Germline lookup yields CDR1 SGHNT and CDR2 YENEEA. Here the CDR3 reads CASSLRAGKDTDTQYF. CDR3 nucleotide sequence: TGTGCCAGCAGCTTACGCGCAGGGAAGGACACAGATACGCAGTATTTT.

The chain joins TRBV19 to TRBJ2-7; 7 bases align to TRBD1. Trimming at V came to 7 bases and at J to 6 bases, leaving 3 bases not matched to a gene. Germline CDR1 LNHDA, CDR2 SQIVND (reference sequence). This CDR3 is built from 11 residues. The CDR3 spells CASTSGGEQYF. In nucleotides, the CDR3 is TGTGCCAGTACCTCAGGGGGCGAGCAGTACTTC.

This chain joins TRBV6-5 and TRBJ1-4, with unresolved D. The CDR3 spans 15 residues. The V end lost 3 bases, the J end lost 7 bases, and 15 bases lay between the germline ends. CDR1 is MNHEY, CDR2 SVGAGI, per germline. In DNA, the CDR3 is TGTGCCAGCAGTTATTCTACGTCCGGTGGTGAAAAACTGTTTTTT. As protein: CASSYSTSGGEKLFF.

A single count supports this clone. In the same sample, other DNA sequences code for this CDR3. The J gene is TRBJ2-7, the V gene TRBV28; weak D call: TRBD1 (5 bases). The CDR3 loop spans 14 amino acids. Trimming took 3 bases from V and 1 from J, leaving 10 bases between them. Germline V gives CDR1 MDHEN, CDR2 SYDVKM. The CDR3 DNA reads as TGTGCCAGCAGTTTCACAGGACCTTCCTACGAGCAGTACTTC. It is translated as CASSFTGPSYEQYF.

The V call is TRBV28, the J call TRBJ2-5, with TRBD2 matching over 9 bases. In germline, CDR1 is MDHEN, CDR2 SYDVKM. V trimming: 8 bases; J trimming: 2 bases; junction bases outside the gene matches: 15. The CDR3 runs 17 residues. This CDR3 is CASFTSKAGGLQETQYF. The CDR3, as DNA: TGTGCCAGCTTTACCTCTAAAGCGGGAGGTTTGCAAGAGACCCAGTACTTC.

V and J are TRBV7-8 and TRBJ2-2; TRBD2 might be the D (5 bases). Trimming shortened V by 5 bases and J by 4 bases, and 14 bases separated the two germline ends. The CDR3 spans 15 residues. Germline-derived CDR1 and CDR2 are SGHVS and FQNEAQ. The CDR3 protein is CASSLARLATGELFF. CDR3 nucleotide sequence: TGTGCCAGCAGCCTTGCTAGGCTAGCCACCGGGGAGCTGTTTTTT.

This rearrangement joins TRBV7-9 to TRBJ1-2; TRBD1 agrees at 9 bases. The CDR3 loop spans 15 amino acids. Germline CDR1 and CDR2: SEHNR and FQNEAQ (reference sequence). With V trimmed by 5 bases and J by 3 bases, 7 bases remained unmatched. The CDR3 sequence: CASSTPDRGDYGYTF. For the CDR3, the DNA is TGTGCCAGCAGCACCCCGGACAGGGGTGACTATGGCTACACCTTC.

To note about this clone: The same CDR3 also results from other DNA sequences found in this sample. The chain combines TRBV9 with TRBJ2-1; weak D call: TRBD2 (6 bases). V was trimmed by 0 bases and J by 1 base, leaving 8 bases between them. Germline V gene data show CDR1 as SGDLS and CDR2 as YYNGEE. The CDR3 is made up of 15 amino acids. CDR3 sequence reads: CASSVAGESYNEQFF. The CDR3 DNA sequence: TGTGCCAGCAGCGTAGCGGGAGAGTCCTACAATGAGCAGTTCTTC.

The chain recombines TRBV15 with TRBJ1-2; no definite D call. This CDR3 contains 15 residues. The V gene lost 0 bases and the J gene lost 0 bases, with 8 bases spanning the gap. Germline V lookup: CDR1 LNHNV, CDR2 YYDKDF (reference sequence). The CDR3: CATSRDLGSNYGYTF. CDR3 nucleotide sequence: TGTGCCACCAGCAGAGACCTCGGGTCTAACTATGGCTACACCTTC.

Note on this clone: This may stem from a read error, because a much larger clone lies one nucleotide away. J is TRBJ2-7 and V is TRBV11-1; D not certain. From germline, CDR1 is SGHAT and CDR2 FQDESV (reference sequence). CDR3 length: 12 residues. Trimming cost V 1 base and J 1 base, with 2 bases left between them. CDR3 in amino acids: CASSLGSYEQYF. The CDR3 region has the DNA TGTGCCAGCAGCTTAGGGTCCTACGAGCAGTACTTC.

The V and J genes are TRBV27 and TRBJ2-1, with 10 bases fitting TRBD2. Germline CDR1 MNHEY, CDR2 SMNVEV (reference sequence). V lost 7 bases to trimming and J lost 2 bases; unmatched junction nucleotides: 8. The CDR3 has 16 residues. The CDR3 coding sequence is TGTGCCAGCACCACCACCGGGACTAGCGCCTACAATGAGCAGTTCTTC. This encodes CASTTTGTSAYNEQFF.

The chain uses TRBV21-1 and TRBJ2-1; the DNA was not used to check the table's D call, TRBD2. TRBV21-1 is described as a pseudogene. CDR3 length equals 14 residues. The CDR3 reads CASSKAGPSGVQFF. The CDR3 DNA sequence: TGTGCCAGCAGCAAAGCGGGGCCTAGCGGCGTGCAGTTCTTC.

This sequence joins TRBV19 and TRBJ2-7, with a weak D call TRBD1 (5 bases). V dropped 8 bases and J dropped 3 bases, with 14 bases sitting between them. Germline V gene sequence: CDR1 LNHDA, CDR2 SQIVND (reference sequence). The CDR3 extends over 13 amino acids. The CDR3 DNA reads TGTGCCAGTTCTGGAACAGGAAGCTACGAGCAGTACTTC. Translating it yields CASSGTGSYEQYF.